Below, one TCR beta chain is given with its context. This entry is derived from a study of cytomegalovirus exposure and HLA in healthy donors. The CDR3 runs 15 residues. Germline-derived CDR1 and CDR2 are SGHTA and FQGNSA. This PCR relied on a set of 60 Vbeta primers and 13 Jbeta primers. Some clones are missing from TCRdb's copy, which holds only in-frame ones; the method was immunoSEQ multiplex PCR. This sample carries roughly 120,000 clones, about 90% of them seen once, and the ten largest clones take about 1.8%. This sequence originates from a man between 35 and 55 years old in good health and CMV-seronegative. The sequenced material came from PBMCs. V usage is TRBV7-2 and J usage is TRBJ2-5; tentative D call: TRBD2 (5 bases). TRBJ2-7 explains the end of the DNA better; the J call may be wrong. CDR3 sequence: CASSQGVGGSYEQYF. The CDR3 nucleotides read TGTGCCAGCAGCCAAGGAGTGGGCGGGTCCTACGAGCAGTACTTC.